This T cell receptor beta chain appears in the sequencing data of a study of monozygotic twins with inflammatory bowel disease. Study-wide points: With inverse Simpson as the measure, TCRbeta diversity was lower in IBD patients than in healthy co-twins.

CDR3 length: 15 amino acids. Per germline, CDR1 SGHRS and CDR2 YFSETQ. Total RNA from whole blood was isolated with no T cell sorting. Two nested PCRs, run for roughly 15 and 9 cycles, were applied to TCRalpha and TCRbeta cDNA. TCRdb derives one entry per CDR3 protein from the 5' RACE reads, leaving out DNA. The data show around 450,000 distinct CDR3 sequences, and the top ten clones hold approximately 2.4%. On this clonotype itself: Its target is not known.

The material sequenced was blood. This clonotype originated in a human donor with ulcerative colitis or Crohn's disease, or a healthy co-twin of an affected twin (not recorded which). The V call is TRBV5-1, the J call TRBJ2-2; TCRdb picks TRBD1, but there is no DNA to check that call. CDR3 sequence reads: CASSLSGSVTGELFF.